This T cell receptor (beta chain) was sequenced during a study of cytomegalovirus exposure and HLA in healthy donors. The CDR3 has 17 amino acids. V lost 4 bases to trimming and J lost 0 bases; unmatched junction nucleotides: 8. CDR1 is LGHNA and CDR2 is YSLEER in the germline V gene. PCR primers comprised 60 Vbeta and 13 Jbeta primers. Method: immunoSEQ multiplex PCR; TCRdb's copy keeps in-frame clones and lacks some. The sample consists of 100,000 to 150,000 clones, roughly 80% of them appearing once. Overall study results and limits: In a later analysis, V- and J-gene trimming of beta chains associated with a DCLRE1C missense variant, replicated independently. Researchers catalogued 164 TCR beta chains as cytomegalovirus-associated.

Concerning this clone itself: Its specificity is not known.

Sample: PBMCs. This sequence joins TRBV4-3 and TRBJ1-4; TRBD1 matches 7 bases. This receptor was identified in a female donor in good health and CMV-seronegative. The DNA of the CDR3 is TGCGCCAGCAGCCGCTTAACAGGGGAGGCAACTAATGAAAAACTGTTTTTT. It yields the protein CASSRLTGEATNEKLFF.